These T cell receptor beta chains were read from a single sample in a study of T cell responses to AZD1222 COVID-19 vaccine. This table comes from immunoSEQ multiplex PCR, and its TCRdb copy is limited to in-frame clones, with some not included. The sample lists around 140,000 clones; 92% were seen once. This material consisted of peripheral blood, taken 28 days after the second AZD1222 dose. Receptors were obtained from an adult who received the AZD1222 COVID-19 vaccine. The CDR3 runs from the conserved cysteine through the conserved F or W. Fields, in order: J gene, V gene, D gene, clone size, CDR3 DNA, CDR3 protein. The D gene is left open where the match is weak. Not every row has a clone size; where given, it reads once, few, many or a size class.

TRBJ2-2 | TRBV7-8 | NA | NA | TGTGCCAGCAGCCCCTCAAAGAACACCGGGGAGCTGTTTTTT | CASSPSKNTGELFF
TRBJ2-3 | TRBV30 | TRBD1 | NA | TGTGCCTGGAGACCTGGGACAGGACCCACAGATACGCAGTATTTT | CAWRPGTGPTDTQYF
TRBJ1-1 | TRBV7-9 | NA | NA | TGTGCCAGCAGCTTGACGGACGGTGAAGCTTTCTTT | CASSLTDGEAFF
TRBJ2-7 | TRBV5-1 | NA | NA | TGCGCCAGCAGCCCCGCGGGGCGCGAGGCGGGGCAGTACTTC | CASSPAGREAGQYF
TRBJ2-1 | TRBV5-4 | NA | NA | TGTGCCAGCAGCTTGCCTACCGGGACGGGTGAGCAGTTCTTC | CASSLPTGTGEQFF
TRBJ1-4 | TRBV6-1 | TRBD1 | NA | TGTGCCAGCAGTCAGCGACAGGGACTGTTTTTT | CASSQRQGLFF
TRBJ2-1 | TRBV6-4 | NA | NA | TGTGCCAGCAGTTTCTCAAGAAGCGGTGAGCAGTTCTTC | CASSFSRSGEQFF
TRBJ1-1 | TRBV3-1/TRBV3-2 | NA | few | TGTGCCAGCAGCCAAGAGGGGGTCGGTTACACTGAAGCTTTCTTT | CASSQEGVGYTEAFF
TRBJ2-5 | TRBV19 | NA | NA | TGTGCCAGTAGTATAGTTGGGCAGCAAGAGACCCAGTACTTC | CASSIVGQQETQYF
TRBJ1-2 | TRBV3-1/TRBV3-2 | TRBD1 | once | TGTGCCAGCAGCCCGGGGACAGGGGAACGCTACACCTTC | CASSPGTGERYTF
TRBJ1-2 | TRBV28 | NA | once | TGTGCCAGCAGTTCCTCGTTGATCCGTAACTATGGCTACACCTTC | CASSSSLIRNYGYTF
TRBJ2-1 | TRBV7-9 | TRBD2 | NA | TGTGCCAGCAGCGCCCGAGCTAGCGGGCACTACAATGAGCAGTTCTTC | CASSARASGHYNEQFF
TRBJ2-7 | TRBV4-1 | NA | few | TGCGCCAGCAGGAATAGCGGTTCCTACGAGCAGTACTTC | CASRNSGSYEQYF
TRBJ1-2 | TRBV6-5 | TRBD1 | NA | TGTGCCAGCAGTTCCCGGACAGGGGAGAACTATGGCTACACCTTC | CASSSRTGENYGYTF
TRBJ1-4 | TRBV30 | NA | NA | TGTGCCTGGAGCACGGACAGTGTCGGTGAAAAACTGTTTTTT | CAWSTDSVGEKLFF
TRBJ2-2 | TRBV5-1 | TRBD2 | NA | TGCGCCAGCAGCCCCGGACTAGCGGGGATCGCCGGGGAGCTGTTTTTT | CASSPGLAGIAGELFF
TRBJ2-3 | TRBV19 | TRBD1 | NA | TGTGCCAGTATGGTCTCTCCGGGACAGGGGGTAGATACGCAGTATTTT | CASMVSPGQGVDTQYF
TRBJ2-5 | TRBV30 | NA | once | TGTGCCTGGAGTGTGGGACTGCAAGAGACCCAGTACTTC | CAWSVGLQETQYF
TRBJ1-1 | TRBV7-9 | NA | NA | TGTGCCACCTCGGGAGGGAAGAACACTGAAGCTTTCTTT | CATSGGKNTEAFF
TRBJ1-2 | TRBV7-2 | NA | NA | TGTGCCAGCAGCATCGTAGGGGCCCCCGGGGGCTACACCTTC | CASSIVGAPGGYTF